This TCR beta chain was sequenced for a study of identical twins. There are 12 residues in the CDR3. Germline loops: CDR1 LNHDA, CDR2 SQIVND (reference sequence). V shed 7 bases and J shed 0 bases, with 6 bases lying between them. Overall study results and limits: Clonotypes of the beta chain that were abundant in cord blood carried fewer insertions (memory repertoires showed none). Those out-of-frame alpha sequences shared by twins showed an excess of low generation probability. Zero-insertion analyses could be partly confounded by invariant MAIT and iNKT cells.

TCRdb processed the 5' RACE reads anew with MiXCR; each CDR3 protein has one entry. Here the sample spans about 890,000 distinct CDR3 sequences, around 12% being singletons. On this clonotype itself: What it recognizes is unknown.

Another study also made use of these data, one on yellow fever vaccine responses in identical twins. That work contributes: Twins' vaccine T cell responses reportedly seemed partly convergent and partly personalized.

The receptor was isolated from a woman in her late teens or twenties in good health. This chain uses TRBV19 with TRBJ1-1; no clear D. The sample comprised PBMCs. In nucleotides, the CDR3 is TGTGCCAGTACGCGGCTGAACACTGAAGCTTTCTTT. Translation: CASTRLNTEAFF. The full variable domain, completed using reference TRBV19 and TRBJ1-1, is DGGITQSPKYLFRKEGQNVTLSCEQNLNHDAMYWYRQDPGQGLRLIYYSQIVNDFQKGDIAEGYSVSREKKESFPLTVTSAQKNPTAFYLCASTRLNTEAFFGQGTRLTVV.